A single sample gave rise to the 23 T cell receptor beta chains below, sequenced in a study of radiotherapy plus CTLA-4 blockade in lung cancer. Clones were read by immunoSEQ multiplex PCR, and TCRdb kept only the in-frame ones, dropping some. The sample holds approximately 94,000 clones, roughly 85% seen once. Sequenced material: peripheral blood, taken from a patient treated with radiotherapy plus ipilimumab. The receptor set was obtained from a human donor with non-small cell lung cancer that progressed on radiotherapy plus ipilimumab.

This chain connects TRBV11-3 to TRBJ2-5; 13 bases agree with TRBD2. The CDR3 length is 16 residues. Germline-derived CDR1 and CDR2 are SGHNT and YENEEA. The junction had 6 bases not matched to a gene; V was cut back by 5 bases and J by 3 bases. This CDR3 reads CASSIGTSGTEETQYF. The CDR3, as DNA: TGTGCCAGCAGCATTGGGACTAGCGGGACCGAAGAGACCCAGTACTTC.

The gene calls are TRBV7-9 and TRBJ2-3; 9 bases are a match to TRBD1. Germline V gene sequence: CDR1 SEHNR, CDR2 FQNEAQ (reference sequence). The V gene end was trimmed by 5 bases and the J gene end by 5 bases; junction bases not matched to a gene: 5. The CDR3 runs to 14 residues. The CDR3 here is CASSAGTGRDTQYF. The CDR3, as DNA: TGTGCCAGCAGCGCAGGGACAGGGAGAGATACGCAGTATTTT.

CDR3 protein: CASSESRPYNEQFF. The CDR3 DNA is TGTGCCAGCAGTGAATCCAGACCGTACAATGAGCAGTTCTTC. The chain recombines TRBV25-1 with TRBJ2-1; no reliable D call. CDR1 MGHDK and CDR2 SYGVNS come from the germline V gene. The CDR3 consists of 14 residues. Trimming left V 1 base short and J 4 bases short, with 8 bases between.

This clone showed up just once. The J gene is TRBJ2-7, the V gene TRBV27; D remains ambiguous. The length of the CDR3 is 14 residues. The V gene's germline CDR1 is MNHEY and CDR2 SMNVEV (reference sequence). The germline V and J ends were trimmed by 2 bases and 6 bases, with 14 bases remaining between them. The CDR3 loop reads CASSLPGWSREQYV. The CDR3 bases are TGTGCCAGCAGTTTACCTGGATGGTCCCGCGAGCAGTACGTC.

CDR3: CASRSSPRSTDTQYF. The CDR3, as DNA: TGTGCCAGCCGATCCAGCCCTAGAAGCACAGATACGCAGTATTTT. This chain joins TRBV27 and TRBJ2-3, with no clear D. The CDR3 has 15 amino acids. Germline values: CDR1 MNHEY, CDR2 SMNVEV (reference sequence). Trimming left V 8 bases short and J 0 bases short, with 15 bases between.

This sequence joins TRBV5-1 and TRBJ2-3; D call uncertain. Trimming took 2 bases from V and 2 from J, leaving 12 bases between them. This CDR3 comprises 15 residues. Per the germline V gene, CDR1 is SGHRS and CDR2 is YFSETQ. CDR3 region: CASSFRLSATDTQYF. The CDR3 DNA follows: TGCGCCAGCAGCTTTAGGTTATCCGCCACAGATACGCAGTATTTT. Filled out from reference TRBV5-1 and TRBJ2-3, the complete variable domain reads KAGVTQTPRYLIKTRGQQVTLSCSPISGHRSVSWYQQTPGQGLQFLFEYFSETQRNKGNFPGRFSGRQFSNSRSEMNVSTLELGDSALYLCASSFRLSATDTQYFGPGTRLTVL.

The V call is TRBV27, the J call TRBJ2-3, with 9 bases lining up with TRBD1. Germline CDR1 and CDR2: MNHEY and SMNVEV (reference sequence). V trimming: 5 bases; J trimming: 4 bases; junction bases outside the gene matches: 7. CDR3 length: 15 amino acids. The CDR3 loop reads CASSHGTGYADTQYF. CDR3 in DNA: TGTGCCAGCAGTCACGGGACAGGGTACGCAGATACGCAGTATTTT.

This chain links TRBV6-1 with TRBJ2-5; TRBD1 is a possible D gene (6 bases). This CDR3 spans 16 amino acids. V lost 4 bases, J lost 5 bases, and 20 bases lay in between. Germline V gene sequence: CDR1 MNHNS, CDR2 SASEGT. The CDR3 loop reads CASSVTQGSFVETQYF. The CDR3 nucleotides read TGTGCCAGCAGTGTAACCCAGGGGTCGTTCGTGGAGACCCAGTACTTC.

This clone was seen a few times. The chain links TRBV19 to TRBJ2-5; D tentatively reads TRBD1 or TRBD2 (5 bases each). V was trimmed by 6 bases and J by 4 bases, leaving 15 bases between them. This CDR3 has 14 amino acids. Germline CDR1 reads LNHDA; CDR2 reads SQIVND (reference sequence). CDR3: CASSPTPGAETQYF. Here the CDR3 DNA reads TGTGCCAGTAGCCCGACCCCCGGGGCAGAGACCCAGTACTTC.

The chain uses TRBV7-2 and TRBJ2-3; 8 bases align to TRBD2. Germline V gene data show CDR1 as SGHTA and CDR2 as FQGNSA. Unmatched junction bases numbered 7, after V lost 8 bases and J lost 3 bases. The CDR3 loop spans 14 amino acids. This CDR3 is CASGPGGRTDTQYF. The CDR3 DNA reads TGTGCCAGCGGGCCGGGGGGGAGAACAGATACGCAGTATTTT. Full variable domain (remainder filled in from reference TRBV7-2 and TRBJ2-3): GAGVSQSPSNKVTEKGKDVELRCDPISGHTALYWYRQSLGQGLEFLIYFQGNSAPDKSGLPSDRFSAERTGGSVSTLTIQRTQQEDSAVYLCASGPGGRTDTQYFGPGTRLTVL.

The gene calls are TRBV18 and TRBJ2-3, with 8 bases aligning to TRBD1. CDR3 length: 16 amino acids. V shed 5 bases, J shed 4 bases, and the junction held 11 bases outside the gene matches. Germline-derived CDR1 and CDR2 are KGHSH and LQKENI. The CDR3 loop is CASSSNSGGASDTQYF. CDR3 DNA sequence: TGTGCCAGCTCAAGTAATTCAGGGGGCGCCTCAGATACGCAGTATTTT.

The chain employs TRBV19 and TRBJ2-1, with 12 bases aligning to TRBD1. The CDR3 extends over 19 amino acids. The germline V gene encodes CDR1 LNHDA and CDR2 SQIVND (reference sequence). V lost 5 bases, J lost 2 bases, and 13 bases stayed unmatched. The CDR3 sequence: CASSPLGTGGIETYNEQFF. CDR3 bases: TGTGCCAGTAGTCCATTAGGGACAGGGGGCATAGAGACCTACAATGAGCAGTTCTTC.

This sequence joins TRBV7-9 and TRBJ2-7; 12 bases line up with TRBD2. V was pared by 3 bases and J by 0 bases, with 9 bases of the junction left unmatched. The germline gives CDR1 SEHNR, CDR2 FQNEAQ (reference sequence). The CDR3 loop spans 18 amino acids. The CDR3 spells CASSFPPSSGRDSYEQYF. Written as DNA, the CDR3 is TGTGCCAGCAGCTTCCCCCCCTCTAGCGGGAGGGACTCCTACGAGCAGTACTTC.

The gene calls are TRBV10-1 and TRBJ1-5; tentatively, D is TRBD1 (6 bases). The length of the CDR3 is 15 residues. The germline CDR1 and CDR2 sequences are WNHNN and SYGVQD (reference sequence). V was shortened by 7 bases and J by 3 bases, with 16 bases between the two germline ends. The CDR3 DNA is TGCGCCAGCATCGATCGGGACAACCTCAATCAGCCCCAGCATTTT. This gives the protein CASIDRDNLNQPQHF.

This rearrangement joins TRBV9 to TRBJ2-2; TRBD2 agrees at 8 bases. CDR3 length: 16 amino acids. The V segment lost 4 bases and the J segment 5 bases; nucleotides outside the gene matches: 10. Germline V gives CDR1 SGDLS, CDR2 YYNGEE. As DNA, the CDR3 is TGTGCCAGCAGCCCACGAGCGGGAGACGTAACCGGGGAGCTGTTTTTT. Translating gives CASSPRAGDVTGELFF.

The chain carries TRBV28 and TRBJ1-4, with 7 nucleotides matching TRBD1. Germline CDR1 MDHEN, CDR2 SYDVKM. The CDR3 length is 14 residues. Losses at the gene ends were 5 bases for V and 8 bases for J; bases not matched to a gene: 8. The CDR3 DNA reads TGTGCCAGCAGTGAGACAGGGAAAGGAGAAAAACTGTTTTTT. It codes for CASSETGKGEKLFF.

CDR3 bases: TGTGCCAGCAGTGAACAGAGTGAGCAGTACTTC. Translated: CASSEQSEQYF. The genes are TRBV6-1 and TRBJ2-7; D is unresolved. The germline V gene has CDR1 MNHNS and CDR2 SASEGT. The germline V and J ends were trimmed by 2 bases and 7 bases, with 6 bases remaining between them. The CDR3 is made up of 11 amino acids.

The chain links TRBV7-9 to TRBJ2-1; D is ambiguous. CDR1 SEHNR and CDR2 FQNEAQ come from the germline V gene (reference sequence). Trimming took 8 bases from V and 4 from J, leaving 9 bases between them. The CDR3 sequence is 12 residues long. This CDR3 is CASLWGYNEQFF. CDR3 nucleotides: TGTGCCAGCCTTTGGGGATACAATGAGCAGTTCTTC.

This chain joins TRBV7-8 and TRBJ1-2; D may be TRBD1 (5 bases). The germline CDR1 and CDR2 sequences are SGHVS and FQNEAQ. Trimming took 2 bases from V and 4 from J, leaving 14 bases between them. The CDR3 covers 15 residues. The CDR3 DNA is TGTGCCAGCAGCTTACTAACTCGACAGACCTATGGCTACACCTTC. As protein: CASSLLTRQTYGYTF.

The chain couples TRBV2 to TRBJ2-2, with 9 positions matching TRBD1. V lost 6 bases to trimming and J lost 6 bases; unmatched junction nucleotides: 8. The V gene's germline CDR1 is SNHLY and CDR2 FYNNEI. CDR3 length: 15 amino acids. The CDR3 DNA reads TGTGCCAGCAGGCCCCCGGGACAGGGATCCGGGGAGCTGTTTTTT. Its protein is CASRPPGQGSGELFF.

This chain uses TRBV19 with TRBJ2-1; TRBD1 agrees at 8 bases. This CDR3 has 16 residues. Looked up from germline, CDR1 is LNHDA and CDR2 is SQIVND (reference sequence). Trimming at V came to 5 bases and at J to 9 bases, leaving 15 bases not matched to a gene. The CDR3 nucleotides read TGTGCCAGTAGTCAGCCAGGGGGCAGAGGGTTGGTTGAGCAGTTCTTC. Translated, it gives CASSQPGGRGLVEQFF.

The chain couples TRBV11-2 to TRBJ1-6, with a tentative D call TRBD1 (5 bases). Germline V gene sequence: CDR1 SGHAT, CDR2 FQNNGV. The germline V and J ends were trimmed by 2 bases and 9 bases, with 8 bases remaining between them. CDR3 length equals 13 residues. The CDR3 here is CASSLIRASPLHF. The CDR3 DNA sequence: TGTGCCAGCAGCTTAATCAGGGCTTCACCCCTCCACTTT.

V usage is TRBV15 and J usage is TRBJ2-5, with TRBD2 matching over 9 bases. The ends lost 5 bases at V and 3 bases at J; junction bases unmatched: 1. Germline loops: CDR1 LNHNV, CDR2 YYDKDF (reference sequence). CDR3 length: 13 residues. CDR3 sequence reads: CATSASGEETQYF. CDR3 DNA sequence: TGTGCCACCAGCGCTAGCGGGGAAGAGACCCAGTACTTC.